The 25 T cell receptor beta chains presented below share a single source sample, sequenced in a study of beta chain features in type 1 diabetes. The entirety of the isolated RNA underwent reverse transcription, so expressed TCRB transcripts were sequenced. Only in-frame clones appear in the TCRdb table, and some are missing; sequencing was by immunoSEQ multiplex PCR. The sample carries 200,000 to 250,000 clones, 9.6% recorded once. Material for sequencing was naive CD4+ T cells from blood. The receptors derive from a woman under 30 in good health.

This clone occurred many times. V is TRBV29-1 and J is TRBJ2-7; 7 bases agree with TRBD1. Trimming at V came to 7 bases and at J to 5 bases, leaving 8 bases not matched to a gene. There are 12 residues in the CDR3. Germline V gene sequence: CDR1 SQVTM, CDR2 ANQGSEA. The DNA for the CDR3 is TGCAGCGGACGACAGGGATCCCACGAGCAGTACTTC. Its protein is CSGRQGSHEQYF.

V is TRBV7-6 and J is TRBJ1-1; 7 bases are shared with TRBD1. The CDR3 runs to 15 residues. The germline gives CDR1 SGHVS, CDR2 FNYEAQ. J lost 2 bases, V lost 3 bases, and 6 bases had no gene match. The CDR3 DNA reads TGTGCCAGCAGCTTGACAGGGACCGATAACACTGAAGCTTTCTTT. Its protein is CASSLTGTDNTEAFF.

This sequence joins TRBV2 and TRBJ1-5; possibly TRBD1 for D (6 bases). The CDR3 is made up of 14 amino acids. The germline V gene encodes CDR1 SNHLY and CDR2 FYNNEI. Trimming stripped 5 bases from V and 2 bases from J, with 10 bases between. CDR3 residues: CASSQGSGNQPQHF. CDR3 nucleotides: TGTGCCAGCAGTCAGGGGTCGGGCAATCAGCCCCAGCATTTT.

The genes are TRBV30 and TRBJ2-7; D call uncertain. The CDR3 sequence is 13 residues long. V lost 2 bases and J lost 3, with 11 bases in between. Germline V lookup: CDR1 GTSNPN, CDR2 SVGIG (reference sequence). DNA of the CDR3: TGTGCCTGGAGTAGTGACATAGACTACGAGCAGTACTTC. It yields the protein CAWSSDIDYEQYF.

The table lists this clone with a few counts. The genes are TRBV5-1 and TRBJ1-4; 9 bases are shared with TRBD1. CDR3 length: 12 residues. The germline V gene has CDR1 SGHRS and CDR2 YFSETQ. J was trimmed by 14 bases and V by 4 bases; bases with no gene match: 6. CDR3 sequence (DNA): TGCGCCAGCAGCACCGGACAGGGGAGGCTGTTTTTT. This encodes CASSTGQGRLFF.

This clone was seen a few times. This chain uses TRBV4-2 with TRBJ1-2, with 9 nucleotides matching TRBD1. The CDR3 is 16 amino acids. V shed 5 bases, J shed 1 base, and the junction held 8 bases outside the gene matches. Germline values: CDR1 LGHNA, CDR2 YNFKEQ. CDR3 amino acids: CASSFAPGQGNYGYTF. In DNA, the CDR3 is TGTGCCAGCAGCTTCGCGCCGGGACAGGGTAACTATGGCTACACCTTC.

J is TRBJ2-7 and V is TRBV5-1, with 10 bases matching TRBD1. Germline CDR1 is SGHRS and CDR2 is YFSETQ. After removal of 4 bases from V and 0 bases from J, the junction contained 4 bases not matched to a gene. This CDR3 region has 15 residues. Here the CDR3 DNA reads TGCGCCAGCAGCCGGACAGGGGGTAGCTCCTACGAGCAGTACTTC. Translation: CASSRTGGSSYEQYF.

This clone was detected only a few times. The J gene is TRBJ1-5, the V gene TRBV19; D is possibly TRBD1 (6 bases). V was cut by 7 bases and J by 1 base, with 17 bases left in between. The germline V gene has CDR1 LNHDA and CDR2 SQIVND (reference sequence). The CDR3 totals 16 residues. In DNA form, the CDR3 reads TGTGCCAGTACCGAAGGCAGGGGTTTGAGCAATCAGCCCCAGCATTTT. As protein: CASTEGRGLSNQPQHF.

The rearrangement links TRBV27 to TRBJ2-7; a possible D gene is TRBD1 (6 bases). Per the germline V gene, CDR1 is MNHEY and CDR2 is SMNVEV (reference sequence). V was pared by 5 bases and J by 9 bases, with 23 bases between. This CDR3 comprises 15 residues. The CDR3 DNA sequence: TGTGCCAGCAGTCCGGGACAAGGCCTGATAACGGGGCAGTACTTC. This sequence encodes CASSPGQGLITGQYF.

The chain is built from TRBV7-7 and TRBJ2-5; D may be TRBD2 (6 bases). This CDR3 spans 13 amino acids. Germline loops: CDR1 SSHAT, CDR2 FNYEAQ (reference sequence). Trimming stripped 5 bases from V and 8 bases from J, with 15 bases between. Here the CDR3 reads CASSPGLSQTQYF. The DNA for the CDR3 is TGTGCCAGCAGCCCGGGACTGAGCCAAACCCAGTACTTC.

A few counts support this clone. The chain is built from TRBV7-9 and TRBJ2-1; 7 bases are a match to TRBD2. Germline V CDR1 and CDR2: SEHNR, FQNEAQ (reference sequence). V was pared by 4 bases and J by 1 base, with 10 bases of the junction left unmatched. This CDR3 spans 17 amino acids. The CDR3 coding sequence is TGTGCCAGCAGCTCGTTCTTAGCGGGTGAATCCTACAATGAGCAGTTCTTC. Amino acids: CASSSFLAGESYNEQFF.

The sample holds a few counts of this clone. The chain links TRBV28 to TRBJ2-3; 9 nucleotides line up with TRBD1. Germline trimming cut 6 bases from V and 5 bases from J; bases unmatched to any gene: 9. The germline V gene encodes CDR1 MDHEN and CDR2 SYDVKM. The CDR3 totals 15 residues. DNA of the CDR3: TGTGCCAGCAGCTTTGTCGACAGGGGGAAAGATACGCAGTATTTT. This codes for CASSFVDRGKDTQYF.

V is TRBV5-4 and J is TRBJ2-1, with 13 bases matching TRBD2. The junction had 9 bases not matched to a gene; V was cut back by 3 bases and J by 6 bases. The CDR3 is made up of 17 amino acids. Looked up from germline, CDR1 is SGHNT and CDR2 is YYREEE (reference sequence). The CDR3 sequence is CASSWVTSGGASNEQFF. The CDR3 DNA follows: TGTGCCAGCAGCTGGGTAACTAGCGGGGGGGCCTCCAATGAGCAGTTCTTC.

The chain combines TRBV5-1 with TRBJ1-4; TRBD1 agrees at 7 bases. V trimming: 0 bases; J trimming: 5 bases; junction bases outside the gene matches: 4. The CDR3 contains 15 residues. CDR1 is SGHRS and CDR2 is YFSETQ in the germline V gene. CDR3 sequence (DNA): TGCGCCAGCAGCTTGGCCGGGACAGAGAATGAAAAACTGTTTTTT. This translates into CASSLAGTENEKLFF.

This clone was detected many times. This chain joins TRBV30 and TRBJ1-1; D possibly corresponds to TRBD1 (5 bases). The CDR3 is made up of 13 amino acids. Germline CDR1 is GTSNPN and CDR2 is SVGIG (reference sequence). The V end was cut by 2 bases, the J end by 5 bases, with 12 bases between. The CDR3 DNA sequence: TGTGCCTGGAGTTTCTCAGGGAAAACTGAAGCTTTCTTT. It yields the protein CAWSFSGKTEAFF.

This clone was seen more than once but under ten times. The J gene is TRBJ2-2, the V gene TRBV29-1, with unresolved D. The germline gives CDR1 SQVTM, CDR2 ANQGSEA. V lost 2 bases to trimming and J lost 0 bases, with 10 bases between them. The CDR3 is made up of 15 amino acids. CDR3 loop: CSVELAESNTGELFF. CDR3 in DNA: TGCAGCGTTGAATTGGCGGAGTCGAACACCGGGGAGCTGTTTTTT.

The gene calls are TRBV19 and TRBJ2-1; D might be TRBD1 (6 bases). The CDR3 length is 14 residues. V lost 6 bases to trimming and J lost 9 bases, with 18 bases between them. The germline V gene has CDR1 LNHDA and CDR2 SQIVND (reference sequence). This CDR3 reads CASSGHRDWSEQFF. The CDR3 DNA follows: TGTGCCAGTAGCGGACACAGGGATTGGAGTGAGCAGTTCTTC. Looking up the rest from reference TRBV19 and TRBJ2-1 gives the full variable domain: DGGITQSPKYLFRKEGQNVTLSCEQNLNHDAMYWYRQDPGQGLRLIYYSQIVNDFQKGDIAEGYSVSREKKESFPLTVTSAQKNPTAFYLCASSGHRDWSEQFFGPGTRLTVL.

This clone was counted only a few times. The chain combines TRBV30 with TRBJ2-5; 7 bases map to TRBD1. V gave up 3 bases and J gave up 0 bases; unmatched junction bases: 1. There are 13 residues in the CDR3. CDR1 is GTSNPN and CDR2 is SVGIG in the germline V gene (reference sequence). CDR3 protein: CAWRGQYQETQYF. The CDR3 DNA follows: TGTGCCTGGAGGGGACAGTACCAAGAGACCCAGTACTTC.

This rearrangement joins TRBV6-5 to TRBJ1-3; the D is unclear. The germline V and J ends were trimmed by 0 bases and 4 bases, with 10 bases remaining between them. The germline CDR1 and CDR2 sequences are MNHEY and SVGAGI. The CDR3 has 15 amino acids. Written as DNA, the CDR3 is TGTGCCAGCAGTTACTCGAGGCTTACCGGAAACACCATATATTTT. Protein sequence: CASSYSRLTGNTIYF.

V is TRBV18 and J is TRBJ1-1; D remains unclear. The CDR3 totals 14 residues. Germline V CDR1 and CDR2: KGHSH, LQKENI. Between the trimmed V and J ends, which lost 3 bases and 0 bases, there was a span of 8 bases. CDR3 amino acids: CASSPILLNTEAFF. The CDR3 DNA sequence: TGTGCCAGCTCACCTATACTACTGAACACTGAAGCTTTCTTT.

This clone occurred a few times. This sequence joins TRBV5-1 and TRBJ2-7; 7 bases line up with TRBD1. The V gene end was trimmed by 3 bases and the J gene end by 0 bases; junction bases not matched to a gene: 3. Germline-derived CDR1 and CDR2 are SGHRS and YFSETQ. The CDR3 runs 14 residues. Here the CDR3 reads CASSWDRSSYEQYF. As DNA, the CDR3 is TGCGCCAGCAGCTGGGACAGAAGCTCCTACGAGCAGTACTTC.

This clone was recorded a few times. The J gene is TRBJ1-4, the V gene TRBV7-9; D not resolved. The CDR3 sequence is 14 residues long. Trimming took off 5 bases at V and 4 bases at J, with 11 bases between the two ends. The V gene's germline CDR1 is SEHNR and CDR2 FQNEAQ (reference sequence). In DNA form, the CDR3 reads TGTGCCAGCAGCACGCACGGGAGTAATGAAAAACTGTTTTTT. Amino acids: CASSTHGSNEKLFF.

The chain is built from TRBV7-2 and TRBJ2-3; possibly TRBD2 for D (5 bases). Germline V gene sequence: CDR1 SGHTA, CDR2 FQGNSA. Trimming shortened V by 5 bases and J by 2 bases, and 17 bases separated the two germline ends. The CDR3 spans 16 residues. The chain's CDR3 is CASSRATREITDTQYF. CDR3 coding DNA: TGTGCCAGCAGCCGCGCGACGAGGGAAATCACAGATACGCAGTATTTT.

The V gene is TRBV5-1, the J gene TRBJ2-1, with TRBD2 identical over 9 bases. The germline CDR1 and CDR2 sequences are SGHRS and YFSETQ. This CDR3 has 15 amino acids. V lost 2 bases and J lost 8; bases outside the gene matches: 8. The CDR3 sequence is CASSFLAGVEYEQFF. Here the CDR3 DNA reads TGCGCCAGCAGCTTCTTAGCGGGAGTAGAGTATGAGCAGTTCTTC.

The rearrangement uses TRBV25-1 and TRBJ2-5; the D gene is possibly TRBD1 (5 bases). This CDR3 is 15 amino acids long. CDR1 and CDR2 from the germline V gene are MGHDK and SYGVNS. V was pared by 3 bases and J by 1 base, with 12 bases between. The CDR3 DNA reads TGTGCCAGCAGTGACCCGATGGGGCCCCAAGAGACCCAGTACTTC. Translating gives CASSDPMGPQETQYF.